This TCR beta chain was profiled in a study of T cell responses to AZD1222 COVID-19 vaccine. Study findings and constraints: Spike regions recognized by vaccine-associated CD4 TCRs spanned the protein, led by 160-218 and 743-854. Donors were mostly white British, more females; clonal diversity possibly underestimated.

Concerning this clone itself: Its antigen is unknown.

J lost 2 bases, V lost 8 bases, and 12 bases had no gene match. CDR1 is MNHEY and CDR2 is SVGAGI in the germline V gene. There are 15 residues in the CDR3. Using immunoSEQ multiplex PCR, the repertoire was profiled, and TCRdb retains in-frame clones only, with some absent. This sample yields 100,000 or so clones, of which 75% to 95% are seen a single time; around 10% belongs to the top ten. Second-dose intervals near 4 or 12 weeks were combined. Sequenced material: peripheral blood, taken 28 days after the second AZD1222 dose. The sequence was obtained from an adult who received the AZD1222 COVID-19 vaccine. The rearrangement uses TRBV6-5 and TRBJ2-7; 7 nucleotides line up with TRBD2. The CDR3 sequence: CASSKGGSIAYEQYF. Written as DNA, the CDR3 is TGTGCCAGCTCGAAGGGCGGGAGTATCGCCTACGAGCAGTACTTC.